Listed below are T cell receptor beta chains from one sample, sequenced in a study of technical replicates of blood from several donors. Here immunoSEQ multiplex PCR was the method, and the copy in TCRdb shows in-frame clones only, minus some. The sample contains 9,500 to 15,000 clones, about 94% of which appear only once. Sequencing was carried out using PBMCs. These receptor sequences come from a human donor in good health. Both conserved end residues are part of each CDR3. A D gene is named only where the DNA matches it firmly. The size field is filled for only some rows; it gives once, few, many or a size class.

v_call	clone_size	d_call	j_call	cdr3_nt	cdr3_aa
TRBV7-2	-	TRBD2	TRBJ2-5	TGTGCCAGCAGCCAAACAGCGGGAGGGTTCCAAGAGACCCAGTACTTC	CASSQTAGGFQETQYF
TRBV30	-	TRBD1	TRBJ1-4	TGTGCCTGGAGGGTACAGGGGATGGAAAAACTGTTTTTT	CAWRVQGMEKLFF
TRBV10-3	-	-	TRBJ2-5	TGTGCCATCAGTCGGACAAAAGAGACCCAGTACTTC	CAISRTKETQYF
TRBV6-6	-	-	TRBJ2-1	TGTGCCAGCAGTTACTCGCTCAGTGAGCAGTTCTTC	CASSYSLSEQFF
TRBV19	-	TRBD2	TRBJ2-7	TGTGCCAGTAGATCCACTAGCGACCTCTCCTACGAGCAGTACTTC	CASRSTSDLSYEQYF
TRBV28	once	TRBD2	TRBJ2-2	TGTGCCTCTTTTAGGGGGGCTAGCGGGGGGACCGGGGAGCTGTTTTTT	CASFRGASGGTGELFF
TRBV30	-	-	TRBJ1-2	TGTGCCTGGGCCGGGACTGATCTGGGCTACACCTTC	CAWAGTDLGYTF
TRBV9	-	-	TRBJ1-1	TGTGCCAGCAGCGTAGATGGGGGCGACACTGAAGCTTTCTTT	CASSVDGGDTEAFF
TRBV5-4	-	-	TRBJ2-7	TGTGCCAGCAGCTTGGACTCCTACTCCTACGAGCAGTACTTC	CASSLDSYSYEQYF
TRBV7-9	once	-	TRBJ1-4	TGTGCCAGCAGCTTAGTCAGGGAGGGCGAAAAACTGTTTTTT	CASSLVREGEKLFF
TRBV28	few	TRBD1	TRBJ1-1	TGTGCCAGCAGTTCATTTGACAGGGGGCGCCGGGACACTGAAGCTTTCTTT	CASSSFDRGRRDTEAFF
TRBV6-6	-	TRBD2	TRBJ2-1	TGTGCCAGCACCGCGACTAGCGGGAGGGGCCATGAGCAGTTCTTC	CASTATSGRGHEQFF
TRBV27	-	TRBD2	TRBJ2-7	TGTGCCAGCAGCTCCTTGGCGGGAGAGGCCTACGAGCAGTACTTC	CASSSLAGEAYEQYF
TRBV27	-	-	TRBJ2-3	TGTGCCAGCAGTTTATTATTTAGCACAGATACGCAGTATTTT	CASSLLFSTDTQYF
TRBV7-6	-	-	TRBJ2-1	TGTGCCAGCAGCTTAGCGGCCTCCTACAATGAGCAGTTCTTC	CASSLAASYNEQFF
TRBV19	-	TRBD2	TRBJ2-7	TGTGCCAGTAGTTCAGGGACTAGCGGGACCACCTACGAGCAGTACTTC	CASSSGTSGTTYEQYF
TRBV18	-	-	TRBJ2-1	TGTGCCAGCTCCGCGGGGCCCAACAATGAGCAGTTCTTC	CASSAGPNNEQFF
TRBV7-2	once	-	TRBJ2-1	TGTGCCAGCAGCTTATATTCCAATGAGCAGTTCTTC	CASSLYSNEQFF
TRBV29-1	-	TRBD2	TRBJ2-1	TGCAGCGTCCCTCACGGGGGGAGCCCCTACAATGAGCAGTTCTTC	CSVPHGGSPYNEQFF
TRBV29-1	-	-	TRBJ2-3	TGCAGCGTTGAAGACTGGGCTTCCACAGATACGCAGTATTTT	CSVEDWASTDTQYF
TRBV11-2	-	-	TRBJ2-2	TGTGCCAGCAGAAACGATCAGGGGTTCACCGGGGAGCTGTTTTTT	CASRNDQGFTGELFF
TRBV19	-	TRBD2	TRBJ2-7	TGTGCCAGTACCCGGACTAGCAGAGACTACGAGCAGTACTTC	CASTRTSRDYEQYF
TRBV18	-	-	TRBJ1-1	TGTGCCAGCTCAAAACAGATAACGAACACTGAAGCTTTCTTT	CASSKQITNTEAFF